The clone carrying this T cell receptor beta chain showed up just a few times. TCRdb reprocessed the 5' RACE reads with MiXCR, giving one entry per CDR3 protein. Found here are roughly 720,000 distinct CDR3 sequences, around a sixth of them singletons; the top ten hold under 15%. This entry is derived from a study of identical twins. In germline, CDR1 is SQVTM, CDR2 ANQGSEA. The CDR3 has 12 amino acids. Trimming removed 3 bases from V and 2 bases from J, with 5 bases in between. This same sample was also taken into another study, of T cells expressing NK-cell markers. As that study records: Expanded NKG2C+ T cell clones had unclear HCMV specificity.

The chain joins TRBV29-1 to TRBJ2-1; no clear D gene. The sequence derives from a woman between 18 and 29 years old in good health. The sample taken for sequencing was PBMCs. The CDR3 here is CSVERAYNEQFF. CDR3 DNA sequence: TGCAGCGTTGAGCGAGCCTACAATGAGCAGTTCTTC.